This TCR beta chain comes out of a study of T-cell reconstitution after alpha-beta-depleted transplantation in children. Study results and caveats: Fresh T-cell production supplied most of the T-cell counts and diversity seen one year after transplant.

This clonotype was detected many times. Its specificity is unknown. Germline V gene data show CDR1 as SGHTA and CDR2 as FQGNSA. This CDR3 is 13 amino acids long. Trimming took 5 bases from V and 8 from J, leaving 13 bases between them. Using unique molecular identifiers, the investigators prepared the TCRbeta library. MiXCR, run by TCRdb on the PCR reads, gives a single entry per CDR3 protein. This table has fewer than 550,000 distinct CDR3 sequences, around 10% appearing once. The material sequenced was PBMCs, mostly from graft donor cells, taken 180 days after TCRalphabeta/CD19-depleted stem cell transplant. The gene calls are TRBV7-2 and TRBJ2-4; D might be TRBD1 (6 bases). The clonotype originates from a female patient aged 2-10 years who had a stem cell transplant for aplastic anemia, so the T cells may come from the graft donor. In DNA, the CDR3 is TGTGCCAGCAGCGCTAACAGGGTAGACATTCAGTACTTC. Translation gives CASSANRVDIQYF.